The present T cell receptor (beta chain) was sequenced within a study of T cells in Graves' hyperthyroidism and ophthalmopathy. Study in general: Sampling of peripheral blood happened at initial diagnosis, prior to any treatment.

This clonotype came up many times. Antigen specificity is unknown. Researchers amplified the TCR beta CDR3 regions from RNA transcripts. The HTBI primer set was used in a first-round RT-PCR of the TCR CDR3. Each CDR3 protein gets one entry after TCRdb re-called the multiplex PCR reads with MiXCR. Of around 720,000 distinct CDR3 sequences listed, 35% were seen once; the top ten hold 30% to 40%. These patients, aged 18 to 65, had recently diagnosed hyperthyroidism lasting under 2 months. Germline V gene sequence: CDR1 ENHRY, CDR2 SYGVKD. The CDR3 sequence is 16 residues long. With 3 bases removed from V and 1 base from J, the gap between germline ends came to 12 bases. General observations from the study: Appearing also in blood were most of the thyroid clonotypes expanded above 0.001.

This chain uses TRBV10-3 with TRBJ2-2; D tentatively fits TRBD1 or TRBD2 (6 bases each). The sequenced material came from blood. The receptor comes from a woman aged 40 to 55 with Graves' hyperthyroidism. In nucleotides, the CDR3 is TGTGCCATCAGTGATCACGGGGGCCTGAACACCGGGGAGCTGTTTTTT. Its protein product is CAISDHGGLNTGELFF.